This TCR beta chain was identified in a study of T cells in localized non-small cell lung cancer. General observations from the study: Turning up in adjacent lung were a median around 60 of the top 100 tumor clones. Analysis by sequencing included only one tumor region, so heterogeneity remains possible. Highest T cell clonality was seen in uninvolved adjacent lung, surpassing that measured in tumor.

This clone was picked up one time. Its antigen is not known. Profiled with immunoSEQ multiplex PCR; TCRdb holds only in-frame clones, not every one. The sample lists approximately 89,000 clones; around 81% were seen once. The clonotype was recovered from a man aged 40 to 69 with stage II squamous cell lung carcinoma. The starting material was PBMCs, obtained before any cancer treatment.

The DNA for the CDR3 is TGTGCCAGCAGCCGATTGGAGGGACAGGGTGTGACTGAAGCTTTCTTT. Translated: CASSRLEGQGVTEAFF. This chain connects TRBV7-9 to TRBJ1-1; 9 bases line up with TRBD1. Germline-derived CDR1 and CDR2 are SEHNR and FQNEAQ (reference sequence). This CDR3 has 16 amino acids. Trimming removed 5 bases from V and 5 bases from J; junction bases left unmatched: 12.